Listed below are T cell receptor beta chains from one sample, sequenced in a study of blood T cell repertoires in COVID-19. Profiling relied on immunoSEQ multiplex PCR, and the TCRdb table lists in-frame clones only, not all of them. The repertoire holds 350,000 to 450,000 clones, 85% to 90% seen once, with 1.1% in the top ten. Sequencing was carried out using PBMCs or T cells enriched from blood (not recorded which). The receptors stem from a man aged 25-45 years who had recovered from COVID-19. Each CDR3 is given with its conserved first and last residue. The D gene is left open where the match is weak. Size is stated for part of the rows, as once, few or many counts, or as a class when the clone is expanded.

j_gene | d_gene | abundance | v_gene | CDR3nt | CDR3aa
TRBJ2-7 | NA | NA | TRBV5-6 | TGTGCCAGCAGCCCCCCAGGGAACTACGAGCAGTACTTC | CASSPPGNYEQYF
TRBJ1-1 | NA | NA | TRBV5-1 | TGCGCCAGCAGCTTGGGTGGCAGGGCGAACACTGAAGCTTTCTTT | CASSLGGRANTEAFF
TRBJ2-7 | NA | NA | TRBV6-2/TRBV6-3 | TGTGCCAGCAGTTACTCAAGGGGACAAATCTACGAGCAGTACTTC | CASSYSRGQIYEQYF
TRBJ2-1 | NA | NA | TRBV6-2/TRBV6-3 | TGTGCCAGCAGCACTCGTTTGACTAGTGGTTCCTACAATGAGCAGTTCTTC | CASSTRLTSGSYNEQFF
TRBJ2-3 | TRBD2 | once | TRBV3-1/TRBV3-2 | TGTGCCAGCAGCCAAGGGTATTTAGCGGGAGGAAGCACAGATACGCAGTATTTT | CASSQGYLAGGSTDTQYF
TRBJ2-5 | TRBD2 | NA | TRBV3-1/TRBV3-2 | TGTGCCAGCAGCCAAGAGTTCCCCACCGGGACTAGCGGGGAACAAGAGACCCAGTACTTC | CASSQEFPTGTSGEQETQYF
TRBJ2-7 | NA | NA | TRBV11-2 | TGTGCCAGCAGCTTAGAGTCGGCCGGGGAGCAGTACTTC | CASSLESAGEQYF
TRBJ2-7 | NA | NA | TRBV3-1/TRBV3-2 | TGTGCCAGCAGCCAATCAACCGGGATCTGGTACGAGCAGTACTTC | CASSQSTGIWYEQYF
TRBJ2-7 | TRBD2 | NA | TRBV5-1 | TGCGCCAGCAGCTACCAGCGGGAGTACGAGCAGTACTTC | CASSYQREYEQYF
TRBJ1-5 | NA | NA | TRBV6-5 | TGTGCCAGCAGCTCGATAACAGTCAATCAGCCCCAGCATTTT | CASSSITVNQPQHF
TRBJ2-2 | TRBD2 | NA | TRBV30 | TGTGCCTGGGGAGAGGGAGGGCCCACCGGGGAGCTGTTTTTT | CAWGEGGPTGELFF
TRBJ2-2 | TRBD2 | NA | TRBV10-2 | TGCGCCAGCAGTGAGGAGGGGCGGGAGGGGACCGGGGAGCTGTTTTTT | CASSEEGREGTGELFF
TRBJ2-1 | TRBD2 | NA | TRBV7-2 | TGTGCCAGCAGCTATGGACTAGCGAGGGATGAGCAGTTCTTC | CASSYGLARDEQFF
TRBJ2-3 | NA | NA | TRBV3-1/TRBV3-2 | TGTGCCAGCAGCCCCTTACAGGGATGGCCGGTAGATACGCAGTATTTT | CASSPLQGWPVDTQYF
TRBJ1-2 | NA | NA | TRBV6-5 | TGTGCCAGCAGACACGGACAGCTGGGCTACACCTTC | CASRHGQLGYTF
TRBJ2-5 | NA | NA | TRBV6-6 | TGTGCCAGCAGTTACTCGCGTAGGGGCGAGACCCAGTACTTC | CASSYSRRGETQYF
TRBJ2-3 | NA | few | TRBV20-1 | TGCAGTGCCAGCCCGGGAGATACGCAGTATTTT | CSASPGDTQYF
TRBJ1-2 | NA | NA | TRBV7-2 | TGTGCCAGCAGCTCCTCAGGTCTCTATGGCTACACCTTC | CASSSSGLYGYTF
TRBJ2-1 | TRBD1 | NA | TRBV24-1 | TGTGCCACCGCTGACAGGGCCAATGAGCAGTTCTTC | CATADRANEQFF
TRBJ1-5 | NA | once | TRBV27 | TGTGCCAGCAGTTCCTACAGGGAGGGGAAGCCCCAGCATTTT | CASSSYREGKPQHF
TRBJ2-3 | TRBD2 | NA | TRBV5-4 | TGTGCCAGCAGCTTGGCTAGCGGCTTCACAGATACGCAGTATTTT | CASSLASGFTDTQYF
TRBJ2-7 | NA | NA | TRBV10-1 | TGCGCCAGCAGTAGAAGTAGGGGAATTAACGAGCAGTACTTC | CASSRSRGINEQYF
TRBJ1-4 | NA | once | TRBV3-1/TRBV3-2 | TGTGCCAGCAGCCGCCGTGGGGCTATTTTGACCGCAACTAATGAAAAACTGTTTTTT | CASSRRGAILTATNEKLFF
TRBJ2-2 | TRBD2 | NA | TRBV7-8 | TGTGCCAGCAGCTTAGCACTAGCGGGATCTTACCCGAACACCGGGGAGCTGTTTTTT | CASSLALAGSYPNTGELFF
TRBJ2-7 | NA | NA | TRBV29-1 | TGCAGCGTTGCGCGGAACTCCTACGAGCAGTACTTC | CSVARNSYEQYF
TRBJ1-2 | NA | few | TRBV7-9 | TGTGCCAGCAGCTTATACAGAACCTATGGCTACACCTTC | CASSLYRTYGYTF
TRBJ1-1 | TRBD1 | NA | TRBV4-2 | TGTGCCAGCAGCCAAAATACCTTCGGGACAGCCAACACTGAAGCTTTCTTT | CASSQNTFGTANTEAFF
TRBJ2-1 | NA | NA | TRBV19 | TGTGCCAGTAGTATCGGTCGGGCCTACAATGAGCAGTTCTTC | CASSIGRAYNEQFF
TRBJ1-5 | NA | NA | TRBV19 | TGTGCCAGTACTAGAGGAGGGCGGGTTTTTCAGCCCCAGCATTTT | CASTRGGRVFQPQHF
TRBJ2-5 | TRBD2 | NA | TRBV24-1 | TGTGCCACCAGTGCGGGTGCGGGAGGTCGTTCGGAGACCCAGTACTTC | CATSAGAGGRSETQYF
TRBJ2-1 | TRBD2 | NA | TRBV9 | TGTGCCAGCAGCGTAGGTGGGCGTGGACTAGCCTCGGAGCAGTTCTTC | CASSVGGRGLASEQFF